The sequence of this TCR beta chain was determined in a study of blood T cell repertoires in COVID-19. Generated by immunoSEQ multiplex PCR, the TCRdb table keeps only in-frame clones and is missing some. The sample comprises more than 95,000 clones, 91% of which are singletons, and approximately 5.5% rests with the top ten. Germline V gene sequence: CDR1 SGHTA, CDR2 FQGNSA. Trimming pared 10 bases from V and 6 bases from J, leaving 16 bases between. CDR3 length equals 13 residues. The genes are TRBV7-2 and TRBJ1-5; D perhaps matches TRBD1 (6 bases). Sequencing was carried out using peripheral blood. The source of this sequence is a human donor in a cohort sampled during active COVID-19. As DNA, the CDR3 is TGTGCCACGGGAGGGGGGGCCGGTCAGCCCCAGCATTTT. It encodes CATGGGAGQPQHF.